The source of this T cell receptor (beta chain) is a study of control samples from healthy donors and cancer patients. Trimming removed 2 bases from V and 5 bases from J, with 10 bases in between. Germline V gives CDR1 MNHEY, CDR2 SVGAGI. CDR3 length: 14 amino acids. Clones were read by immunoSEQ multiplex PCR, and TCRdb kept only the in-frame ones, dropping some. The repertoire has roughly 150,000 clones, roughly 88% of them found once; the top ten carry under 2%. The material sequenced was blood. The chain couples TRBV6-5 to TRBJ2-1; D might be TRBD2 (5 bases). The receptor's source is a man between 18 and 29 years old in good health. The CDR3 region is CASSYGGGHNEQFF. As DNA, the CDR3 is TGTGCCAGCAGTTACGGAGGCGGACACAATGAGCAGTTCTTC.